The 4 T cell receptor beta chains below come from one sample, sequenced in a study of cytomegalovirus exposure and HLA in healthy donors (dated by TCRdb to about 2017). Library prep was done by the immunoSEQ multiplex PCR assay. The multiplex PCR relied on a mix of 60 forward primers for TCR Vbeta segments and 13 reverse primers for TCR Jbeta segments. In its TCRdb copy, this immuneACCESS table keeps in-frame sequences only and misses some clones. Where compared with another copy, unresolved V genes explain less than half of these, and the others have no known cause. The sample records 200,000 to 250,000 clones, more than 70% of which are singletons. Around 0.44% of the sample comes from the top ten. Sequenced material: PBMCs. Source of these receptors: a boy aged 10-17 years in good health and CMV-seronegative.

J is TRBJ2-7 and V is TRBV5-1; TRBD1 matches 8 bases. The germline CDR1 and CDR2 sequences are SGHRS and YFSETQ. V lost 1 base and J lost 7; bases outside the gene matches: 7. CDR3 size: 14 residues. This CDR3 is CASSLTTGGGEQYF. In DNA form, the CDR3 reads TGCGCCAGCAGCTTGACCACAGGGGGTGGTGAGCAGTACTTC.

The CDR3 nucleotides read TGTGCCAGCAGCTTGATGGGACAGAGGGCAGGCAATCAGCCCCAGCATTTT. Amino acids: CASSLMGQRAGNQPQHF. This chain connects TRBV5-6 to TRBJ1-5; 7 bases line up with TRBD1. Germline lookup yields CDR1 SGHDT and CDR2 YYEEEE. The junction had 9 bases not matched to a gene; V was cut back by 1 base and J by 2 bases. The CDR3 loop spans 17 amino acids.

The V call is TRBV12-5, the J call TRBJ2-2; 11 bases line up with TRBD2. V gave up 3 bases and J gave up 1 base; unmatched junction bases: 7. The CDR3 spans 18 residues. Germline loops: CDR1 LGHNT, CDR2 FRNRAP. This CDR3 reads CASGFVLAGGMNTGELFF. The CDR3, as DNA: TGTGCTAGTGGTTTCGTCCTAGCGGGGGGAATGAACACCGGGGAGCTGTTTTTT.

The chain joins TRBV19 to TRBJ1-5; D unclear. CDR1 is LNHDA, CDR2 SQIVND, per germline (reference sequence). Deletions cut 0 bases from V and 5 bases from J, with 8 bases between. The CDR3 loop spans 14 amino acids. Here the CDR3 DNA reads TGTGCCAGTAGTATAGATCCCCAGTATCAGCCCCAGCATTTT. Its protein product is CASSIDPQYQPQHF.